This TCR beta chain emerged from a study of CD4 and CD8 cells across lung adenocarcinoma regions. Trimming took 7 bases from V and 0 from J, leaving 19 bases between them. This CDR3 spans 18 amino acids. Germline-derived CDR1 and CDR2 are WNHNN and SYGVQD (reference sequence). The patients had localized lung adenocarcinoma, a non-small cell subtype. One entry per CDR3 protein results from TCRdb running MiXCR on the PCR reads. The sample includes roughly 25,000 distinct CDR3 sequences, more than 45% of them seen just once. The rearrangement links TRBV10-1 to TRBJ2-6; D may be TRBD1 (5 bases). The specimen was CD8+ T cells from the center of a lung tumor. This TCR came from a male donor with lung adenocarcinoma. The CD4 and CD8 labels of this study may be unreliable. The CDR3 region is CASKTRQPSTSGANVLTF. CDR3 in DNA: TGCGCCAGCAAAACCAGACAGCCCAGTACCTCTGGGGCCAACGTCCTGACTTTC.